A single sample gave rise to the 22 T cell receptor beta chains below, sequenced in a study of cytomegalovirus exposure and HLA in healthy donors. The PCR ran on 60 Vbeta and 13 Jbeta primers. Assay used: immunoSEQ multiplex PCR; TCRdb lists only in-frame clones, some missing. The sample holds about 89,000 clones, 85% seen once. The sequencing sample was made of PBMCs. These receptors were collected from a man in his forties in good health and CMV-seropositive.

This clone was found a few times. The CDR3 region has the DNA TGTGCCAGCAGCTCCGGGACAGGGCCCTCCGGGCAGTACTTC. It is translated as CASSSGTGPSGQYF. The chain uses TRBV28 and TRBJ2-5, with 9 nucleotides matching TRBD1. Germline trimming cut 6 bases from V and 11 bases from J; bases unmatched to any gene: 13. Germline values: CDR1 MDHEN, CDR2 SYDVKM. The CDR3 covers 14 residues.

This clone was counted a single time. The V gene is TRBV2, the J gene TRBJ1-4, with D possibly matching TRBD1 (6 bases). Germline V CDR1 and CDR2: SNHLY, FYNNEI. This CDR3 contains 14 residues. V lost 11 bases and J 7 bases, leaving 20 bases between the germline ends. The CDR3 nucleotides are TGTGCCGGTACGACCGGGACAAGGAGTGAAAAACTGTTTTTT. Its protein is CAGTTGTRSEKLFF.

The chain has TRBV19 and TRBJ1-2, with 9 bases matching TRBD1. CDR1 LNHDA and CDR2 SQIVND come from the germline V gene (reference sequence). V was pared by 2 bases and J by 5 bases, with 3 bases of the junction left unmatched. This CDR3 has 14 amino acids. CDR3 in amino acids: CASSIQGQGYGYTF. In nucleotides, the CDR3 is TGTGCCAGTAGTATACAGGGACAGGGTTATGGCTACACCTTC.

This clone showed up just once. The chain recombines TRBV10-3 with TRBJ2-7, with a tentative D call TRBD2 (6 bases). In germline, CDR1 is ENHRY, CDR2 SYGVKD. V was trimmed by 0 bases and J by 4 bases, leaving 16 bases between them. The CDR3 consists of 16 residues. The CDR3: CAISESPAGGPYEQYF. The CDR3 coding sequence is TGTGCCATCAGTGAGTCCCCAGCCGGAGGGCCGTACGAGCAGTACTTC.

This sequence joins TRBV18 and TRBJ1-6; the D is unclear. Germline values: CDR1 KGHSH, CDR2 LQKENI. CDR3 length: 15 amino acids. V lost 3 bases, J lost 6 bases, and 12 bases lay in between. The CDR3 nucleotides are TGTGCCAGCTCACCGCTGGAGGGCCTTAATTCACCCCTCCACTTT. Its translation is CASSPLEGLNSPLHF. Full variable domain (outside the CDR3, taken from reference TRBV18 and TRBJ1-6): NAGVMQNPRHLVRRRGQEARLRCSPMKGHSHVYWYRQLPEEGLKFMVYLQKENIIDESGMPKERFSAEFPKEGPSILRIQQVVRGDSAAYFCASSPLEGLNSPLHFGNGTRLTVT.

This sequence joins TRBV19 and TRBJ1-6; D possibly corresponds to TRBD1 (5 bases). CDR1 and CDR2 (germline): LNHDA, SQIVND (reference sequence). Trimming shortened V by 4 bases and J by 9 bases, and 19 bases separated the two germline ends. The CDR3 covers 16 residues. DNA of the CDR3: TGTGCCAGTAGTACCCCCCAAGGAGGGGCTAGTTCACCCCTCCACTTT. This gives the protein CASSTPQGGASSPLHF.

The chain uses TRBV5-1 and TRBJ2-7, with D unresolved. The CDR3 spans 14 residues. The germline V gene has CDR1 SGHRS and CDR2 YFSETQ. Trimming removed 0 bases at V and 1 base at J, with 8 bases between. CDR3 region: CASSLGQVSYEQYF. In DNA form, the CDR3 reads TGCGCCAGCAGCTTGGGGCAGGTTTCCTACGAGCAGTACTTC.

The V gene is TRBV30, the J gene TRBJ1-2; TRBD1 agrees at 10 bases. The J segment lost 4 bases and the V segment lost 5 bases, leaving 13 bases of the junction unmatched. The CDR3 has 16 residues. The germline gives CDR1 GTSNPN, CDR2 SVGIG (reference sequence). This CDR3 reads CAWDPFPRQGAYGYTF. The DNA of the CDR3 is TGTGCCTGGGACCCCTTCCCACGACAGGGGGCCTATGGCTACACCTTC.

This sequence joins TRBV5-5 and TRBJ2-1; 7 nucleotides match TRBD2. The CDR3 is 13 residues long. The ends lost 3 bases at V and 10 bases at J; junction bases unmatched: 7. The germline gives CDR1 SGHKS, CDR2 YYEKEE (reference sequence). This CDR3 is CASSWIAGLEQFF. The CDR3 DNA sequence: TGTGCCAGCAGCTGGATAGCGGGCTTGGAGCAGTTCTTC.

The V gene is TRBV5-1, the J gene TRBJ1-1, with 8 bases matching TRBD1. The CDR3 has 14 amino acids. V lost 0 bases and J lost 5; bases outside the gene matches: 3. Germline CDR1 reads SGHRS; CDR2 reads YFSETQ. The CDR3 sequence: CASSLVRTGTEAFF. The CDR3 DNA sequence: TGCGCCAGCAGCTTGGTACGGACAGGGACTGAAGCTTTCTTT. The entire variable domain, with the rest obtained from reference TRBV5-1 and TRBJ1-1, is as follows: KAGVTQTPRYLIKTRGQQVTLSCSPISGHRSVSWYQQTPGQGLQFLFEYFSETQRNKGNFPGRFSGRQFSNSRSEMNVSTLELGDSALYLCASSLVRTGTEAFFGQGTRLTVV.

The chain has TRBV5-4 and TRBJ2-7; 7 positions match TRBD2. Per the germline V gene, CDR1 is SGHNT and CDR2 is YYREEE (reference sequence). With V trimmed by 4 bases and J by 2 bases, 9 bases remained unmatched. CDR3 size: 15 residues. The CDR3 DNA sequence: TGTGCCAGCAGCAGGGAGGGCCGGAGCGCCTACGAGCAGTACTTC. Translated, it gives CASSREGRSAYEQYF.

This chain joins TRBV9 and TRBJ2-1; D may be TRBD1 (5 bases). Germline lookup yields CDR1 SGDLS and CDR2 YYNGEE. This CDR3 contains 16 residues. The V end lost 2 bases, the J end lost 2 bases, and 14 bases lay between the germline ends. CDR3 sequence reads: CASSVTPGSPYNEQFF. The CDR3 DNA is TGTGCCAGCAGCGTTACACCAGGGTCTCCCTACAATGAGCAGTTCTTC.

The V call is TRBV4-1, the J call TRBJ1-2; 7 bases are shared with TRBD1. Trimming removed 1 base from V and 4 bases from J; junction bases left unmatched: 6. The CDR3 length is 15 residues. Per germline, CDR1 MGHRA and CDR2 YSYEKL. CDR3 nucleotides: TGCGCCAGCAGCCAAGGGGACAGCTTAAGCTATGGCTACACCTTC. Translating it yields CASSQGDSLSYGYTF.

CDR3 sequence (DNA): TGTGCCAGCAGCTTAGGAGGGATCGGCACCGGGGAGCTGTTTTTT. Its protein is CASSLGGIGTGELFF. The rearrangement uses TRBV11-2 and TRBJ2-2, with D possibly being TRBD2 (5 bases). There are 15 residues in the CDR3. Germline CDR1 reads SGHAT; CDR2 reads FQNNGV. Deletions cut 1 base from V and 4 bases from J, with 10 bases between.

The V gene is TRBV5-1, the J gene TRBJ1-2; 7 bases align to TRBD1. With 4 bases clipped from V and 6 bases from J, the junction kept 6 bases outside the gene matches. CDR1 SGHRS and CDR2 YFSETQ come from the germline V gene. CDR3 length: 13 residues. The CDR3 DNA is TGCGCCAGCAGCGACCCGCAGGGGGATGGCTACACCTTC. This codes for CASSDPQGDGYTF.

This chain joins TRBV19 and TRBJ2-2, with 10 positions matching TRBD1. Germline values: CDR1 LNHDA, CDR2 SQIVND (reference sequence). This CDR3 has 15 amino acids. V lost 5 bases and J lost 5; bases outside the gene matches: 5. CDR3 in DNA: TGTGCCAGTAGTGGGGGACAGGGGATGACCGGGGAGCTGTTTTTT. Protein sequence: CASSGGQGMTGELFF.

V usage is TRBV4-1 and J usage is TRBJ2-7; TRBD1 agrees at 8 bases. Trimming cost V 3 bases and J 6 bases; bases outside gene matches: 10. Germline CDR1 is MGHRA and CDR2 is YSYEKL. The CDR3 consists of 15 residues. CDR3 nucleotides: TGCGCCAGCAGCCAGACGTTGACAGGGGAAGGCGAGCAGTACTTC. Protein: CASSQTLTGEGEQYF.

This rearrangement joins TRBV7-9 to TRBJ2-7; TRBD1 matches at 10 bases. J lost 6 bases, V lost 5 bases, and 7 bases had no gene match. There are 14 residues in the CDR3. Germline lookup yields CDR1 SEHNR and CDR2 FQNEAQ (reference sequence). CDR3 bases: TGTGCCAGCAGCCCTTGGGGGACAGGGGCCGAGCAGTACTTC. As protein: CASSPWGTGAEQYF. Supplemented by reference TRBV7-9 and TRBJ2-7, the full variable domain reads DTGVSQNPRHKITKRGQNVTFRCDPISEHNRLYWYRQTLGQGPEFLTYFQNEAQLEKSRLLSDRFSAERPKGSFSTLEIQRTEQGDSAMYLCASSPWGTGAEQYFGPGTRLTVT.

The V call is TRBV5-1, the J call TRBJ2-5; D possibly corresponds to TRBD2 (6 bases). V lost 3 bases and J lost 6, with 15 bases in between. The CDR3 totals 14 residues. Per germline, CDR1 SGHRS and CDR2 YFSETQ. CDR3 loop: CASSSSGQRQTQYF. CDR3 coding DNA: TGCGCCAGCAGCTCCAGCGGGCAAAGGCAGACCCAGTACTTC. The full variable domain, completed using reference TRBV5-1 and TRBJ2-5, is KAGVTQTPRYLIKTRGQQVTLSCSPISGHRSVSWYQQTPGQGLQFLFEYFSETQRNKGNFPGRFSGRQFSNSRSEMNVSTLELGDSALYLCASSSSGQRQTQYFGPGTRLLVL.

The chain is built from TRBV7-9 and TRBJ2-1; 11 bases fit TRBD2. CDR1 is SEHNR, CDR2 FQNEAQ, per germline (reference sequence). The V segment lost 5 bases and the J segment 2 bases; nucleotides outside the gene matches: 5. The CDR3 has 16 amino acids. This CDR3 is CASSVTGLAAYNEQFF. For the CDR3, the DNA is TGTGCCAGCAGCGTTACGGGACTAGCGGCCTACAATGAGCAGTTCTTC.

The chain links TRBV5-1 to TRBJ2-7, with 7 bases lining up with TRBD1. After removal of 4 bases from V and 2 bases from J, the junction contained 3 bases not matched to a gene. The CDR3 runs to 13 residues. Looked up from germline, CDR1 is SGHRS and CDR2 is YFSETQ. The CDR3 loop is CASSRQGTYEQYF. CDR3 DNA: TGCGCCAGCAGCCGACAGGGCACCTACGAGCAGTACTTC.

V usage is TRBV29-1 and J usage is TRBJ2-3; maybe TRBD2 (6 bases). Germline loops: CDR1 SQVTM, CDR2 ANQGSEA. V was pared by 0 bases and J by 0 bases, with 13 bases between. This CDR3 contains 16 residues. The CDR3 coding sequence is TGCAGCGTTGAAGATCCTCGGGGGTCTAGCACAGATACGCAGTATTTT. This translates into CSVEDPRGSSTDTQYF.